This TCR beta chain was profiled in a study of blood T cell repertoires in COVID-19. Clones were sequenced by immunoSEQ multiplex PCR, and TCRdb holds only the in-frame ones, with some missing. Of roughly 55,000 clones listed, approximately 82% are singletons. This clone was seen a handful of times. Sequencing was carried out using peripheral blood. This TCR came from a man older than 75 with acute or convalescent COVID-19.

CDR3 sequence: CASSERLTGDEQYF. The DNA for the CDR3 is TGTGCCAGCAGTGAAAGGCTCACGGGGGACGAGCAGTACTTC. The J gene is TRBJ2-7, the V gene TRBV2; D possibly corresponds to TRBD2 (6 bases). The ends were cut back, 2 bases at V and 5 bases at J, with 13 bases in the middle. CDR1 and CDR2 from the germline V gene are SNHLY and FYNNEI. This CDR3 is 14 amino acids long. Full variable domain (outside the CDR3, taken from reference TRBV2 and TRBJ2-7): EPEVTQTPSHQVTQMGQEVILRCVPISNHLYFYWYRQILGQKVEFLVSFYNNEISEKSEIFDDQFSVERPDGSNFTLKIRSTKLEDSAMYFCASSERLTGDEQYFGPGTRLTVT.